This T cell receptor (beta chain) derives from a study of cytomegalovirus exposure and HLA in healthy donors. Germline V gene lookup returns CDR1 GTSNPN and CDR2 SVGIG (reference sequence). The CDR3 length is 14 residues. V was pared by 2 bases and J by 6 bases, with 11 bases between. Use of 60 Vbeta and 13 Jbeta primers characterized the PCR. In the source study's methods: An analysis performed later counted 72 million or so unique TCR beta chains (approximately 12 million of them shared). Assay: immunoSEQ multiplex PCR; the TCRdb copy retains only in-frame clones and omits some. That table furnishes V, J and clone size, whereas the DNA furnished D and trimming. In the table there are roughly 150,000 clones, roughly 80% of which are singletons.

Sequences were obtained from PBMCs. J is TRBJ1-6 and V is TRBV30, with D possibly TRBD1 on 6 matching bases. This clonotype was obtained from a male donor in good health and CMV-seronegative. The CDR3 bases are TGTGCCTGGAGTCCCTGGGGGCCTAATTCACCCCTCCACTTT. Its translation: CAWSPWGPNSPLHF.